A single sample gave rise to the 8 T cell receptor beta chains below, sequenced in a study of PD-1 blockade in mismatch repair-deficient tumors. Measured with immunoSEQ multiplex PCR; TCRdb has only the in-frame clones, and not every one. The table includes some 100,000 clones, about four fifths detected once. The sample consisted of peripheral blood, taken roughly 35 weeks after starting pembrolizumab. These receptors were taken from an adult with mismatch repair-deficient cancer.

This rearrangement joins TRBV2 to TRBJ2-7; D unclear. CDR3 length: 14 residues. Trimming took off 8 bases at V and 0 bases at J, with 14 bases between the two ends. Germline lookup yields CDR1 SNHLY and CDR2 FYNNEI. CDR3 amino acids: CASGPDRVSYEQYF. As DNA, the CDR3 is TGTGCCAGCGGGCCGGACCGAGTCTCCTACGAGCAGTACTTC.

There are a few counts of this clone. V is TRBV7-2 and J is TRBJ2-1; no firm D call. The V and J ends lost 1 base and 6 bases respectively, with 13 bases between them. CDR1 is SGHTA, CDR2 FQGNSA, per germline. CDR3 size: 15 residues. CDR3 amino acids: CASSLGPYWANEQFF. Written as DNA, the CDR3 is TGTGCCAGCAGCTTAGGACCCTATTGGGCCAATGAGCAGTTCTTC.

The CDR3: CAAGTGGGTGELFF. DNA of the CDR3: TGTGCCGCGGGGACAGGGGGGGGCACCGGGGAGCTGTTTTTT. J is TRBJ2-2 and V is TRBV27, with 11 bases lining up with TRBD1. The germline gives CDR1 MNHEY, CDR2 SMNVEV (reference sequence). J lost 4 bases, V lost 11 bases, and 6 bases had no gene match. The CDR3 is 14 amino acids.

The chain joins TRBV12-5 to TRBJ2-3; D is ambiguous. V lost 8 bases and J 5 bases, leaving 11 bases between the germline ends. Looked up from germline, CDR1 is LGHNT and CDR2 is FRNRAP. This CDR3 contains 12 residues. Written as DNA, the CDR3 is TGTGCTAGTTCGGACGGAAGAGATACGCAGTATTTT. Its protein is CASSDGRDTQYF.

This clone has more than one count but fewer than ten. This rearrangement joins TRBV9 to TRBJ2-1; D perhaps matches TRBD2 (5 bases). Per the germline V gene, CDR1 is SGDLS and CDR2 is YYNGEE. The ends were cut back, 0 bases at V and 7 bases at J, with 11 bases in the middle. The CDR3 runs 14 residues. The CDR3 reads CASSVGQQRNEQFF. For the CDR3, the DNA is TGTGCCAGCAGCGTAGGACAACAGCGGAATGAGCAGTTCTTC.

The rearrangement uses TRBV19 and TRBJ2-5; D is unresolved. V lost 3 bases and J 5 bases, leaving 22 bases between the germline ends. Looked up from germline, CDR1 is LNHDA and CDR2 is SQIVND (reference sequence). There are 17 residues in the CDR3. The chain's CDR3 is CASSIMAQHGTVETQYF. CDR3 DNA: TGTGCCAGTAGTATTATGGCCCAACACGGTACGGTGGAGACCCAGTACTTC.

This chain uses TRBV5-1 with TRBJ1-2; no definite D call. CDR1 SGHRS and CDR2 YFSETQ come from the germline V gene. Between the trimmed V and J ends, which lost 2 bases and 1 base, there was a span of 12 bases. The length of the CDR3 is 15 residues. The CDR3 coding sequence is TGCGCCAGCAGCTTACTCCAGTCGAATAACTATGGCTACACCTTC. Protein product: CASSLLQSNNYGYTF.

The chain carries TRBV7-2 and TRBJ2-2; tentatively, D is TRBD2 (6 bases). The CDR3 extends over 15 amino acids. The germline V gene has CDR1 SGHTA and CDR2 FQGNSA. The germline V and J ends were trimmed by 3 bases and 6 bases, with 14 bases remaining between them. The CDR3 reads CASSFFWEAAGELFF. DNA of the CDR3: TGTGCCAGCAGCTTTTTTTGGGAGGCGGCCGGGGAGCTGTTTTTT.